This T cell receptor (beta chain) was captured in a study of PD-L1 blockade in urothelial cancer. Study-wide background: Dosed intravenously at 1,200 mg every 3 weeks, atezolizumab was initiated by patients around 2014. Of roughly 31 patients, about 25 were males with bladder-origin urothelial cancer. Samples of blood were analyzed 3 weeks (second dose) and 6 weeks after treatment start.

This table comes from immunoSEQ multiplex PCR, and its TCRdb copy is limited to in-frame clones, with some not included. The sample lists about 87,000 clones, less than 90% occurring once. V lost 3 bases and J lost 4; bases outside the gene matches: 2. Germline V gene sequence: CDR1 SEHNR, CDR2 FQNEAQ (reference sequence). This CDR3 is built from 15 residues. As for time point: pretreatment peripheral blood. Patients presented with locally advanced or metastatic urothelial carcinoma. Sample: PBMCs, taken around atezolizumab (anti-PD-L1) treatment. This clonotype originated in a man aged 60 to 75 with urothelial cancer. This sequence joins TRBV7-9 and TRBJ2-2; 10 nucleotides align to TRBD1. Written as DNA, the CDR3 is TGTGCCAGCAGCTTGGGACAGGGGTTCACCGGGGAGCTGTTTTTT. Translating it yields CASSLGQGFTGELFF. Together with reference TRBV7-9 and TRBJ2-2, the CDR3 gives the full variable domain: DTGVSQNPRHKITKRGQNVTFRCDPISEHNRLYWYRQTLGQGPEFLTYFQNEAQLEKSRLLSDRFSAERPKGSFSTLEIQRTEQGDSAMYLCASSLGQGFTGELFFGEGSRLTVL.